The source of this T cell receptor beta chain is a study of CD8 T cells in Susac syndrome (dated by TCRdb to the late 2010s). For context, the study as a whole: Of the Susac syndrome patients who were sequenced, more than five had clinically active disease and roughly eight were in clinical remission. At blood withdrawal, Susac syndrome patients were either therapy-naive, taking corticosteroids (in some cases with IVIg as well), or taking IVIg alone. Repertoire sequencing was used to test whether CD8+ T cell activation and differentiation in Susac syndrome was antigen driven. Study-wide findings and limitations: The number of individuals in the TCR sequencing and HLA analysis was recognized as being relatively small. In patients with Susac syndrome, the CD4+ T cell repertoire showed no detectable clonal expansion.

RNA was extracted using the RNeasy kit, and about 0.5 to 1 microgram was reverse transcribed with random hexamers. The immunoSEQ multiplex PCR assay, which covers 54 Vbeta and 13 Jbeta segments, was used to amplify TCR beta CDR3 regions. Bias from PCR amplification was corrected by using a synthetic template baseline for primer optimization and for computational correction. The original methods were these. Only productive sequences were kept, with reads annotated to V, D and J genes according to IMGT and analyzed in immunoSEQ Analyzer. Clonality was computed as one minus Shannon entropy normalized by log2 of the number of productive unique sequences. Public and private clones were assessed among the 100 most prevalent clones of each patient and control. Susac-specific clones were defined as absent from healthy and MS cohorts, around 980 published viral clones and other ImmuneACCESS disease sequences. TCRdb reworked the public reads: Q25 trimming with fastp, MiXCR clone assembly, productive beta chains retained. Under each unique CDR3 protein, matching rows form one entry showing the most common genes and DNA. The V and J calls were not made by the authors but by TCRdb's processing. In this sample the table shows over 150,000 distinct CDR3 sequences, 90% to 96% of which occur a single time. Around 0.13% of the sample comes from the top ten.

Peripheral blood CD8+ and CD4+ T cells from healthy donors, Susac syndrome patients and multiple sclerosis patients were profiled by high-throughput TCR beta sequencing. The Susac syndrome patients fulfilled recently defined diagnostic criteria for definite or probable disease. CD8+ TEMRA cells were enriched by FACS, while bulk CD8+ and CD4+ T cells were purified by magnetic negative isolation. Blood was collected in EDTA tubes and processed within 24 hours, with PBMCs isolated through density gradient centrifugation. PBMCs destined for TCR sequencing were cryopreserved in liquid nitrogen and later thawed in a 37 °C water bath. The sorted or isolated CD4+, CD8+ and CD8+ TEMRA cells reached a purity of at least 90%. With respect to this clonotype: Its binding antigen is unknown. One base away there is no much larger clone; base qualities are not given.

Trimming leaves V shorter by 2 bases and J shorter by 8 bases, with the junction holding 5 bases beyond the gene matches. The CDR3 spans 12 residues, from the cysteine through the phenylalanine. Only CDR3 DNA remains: 36 bases, in frame from the first base. CDR1 and CDR2, per the germline V gene (reference sequence), are GTSNPN and SVGIG. This sequence was found in a human donor with Susac syndrome. Specimen: CD4+ T cells from PBMCs. The chain employs TRBV30 and TRBJ1-2; 7 bases in the middle match TRBD1. The DNA is TGTGCCTGGAGTACACAGGGGAGAGGCTACACCTTC. Its protein reads: CAWSTQGRGYTF.